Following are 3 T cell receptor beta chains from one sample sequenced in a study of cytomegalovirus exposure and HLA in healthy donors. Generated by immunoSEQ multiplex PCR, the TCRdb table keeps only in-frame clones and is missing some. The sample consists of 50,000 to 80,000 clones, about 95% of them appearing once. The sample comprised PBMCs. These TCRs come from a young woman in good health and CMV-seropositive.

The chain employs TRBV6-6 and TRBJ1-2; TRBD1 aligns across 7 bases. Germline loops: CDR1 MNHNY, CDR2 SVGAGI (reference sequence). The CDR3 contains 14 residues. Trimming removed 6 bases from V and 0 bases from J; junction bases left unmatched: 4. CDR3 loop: CASSFGQANYGYTF. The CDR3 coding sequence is TGTGCCAGCAGCTTCGGACAGGCTAACTATGGCTACACCTTC.

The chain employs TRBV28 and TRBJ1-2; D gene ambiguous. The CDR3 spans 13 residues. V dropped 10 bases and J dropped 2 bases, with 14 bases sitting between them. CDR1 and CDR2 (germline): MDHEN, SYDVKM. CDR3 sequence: CATGNGQNYGYTF. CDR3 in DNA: TGTGCCACCGGGAATGGTCAGAACTATGGCTACACCTTC.

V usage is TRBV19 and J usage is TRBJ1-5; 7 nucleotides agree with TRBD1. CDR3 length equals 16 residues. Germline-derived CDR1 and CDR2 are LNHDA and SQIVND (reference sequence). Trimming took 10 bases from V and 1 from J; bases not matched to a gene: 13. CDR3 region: CATRKPTGRSNQPQHF. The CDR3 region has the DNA TGTGCCACCAGAAAACCGACAGGGCGAAGCAATCAGCCCCAGCATTTT.